The 30 T cell receptor beta chains below were found in one sample sequenced in a study of naive and memory T cell subsets. Amplification of ligated cDNA took four PCR rounds with SP2 and nested alpha and beta constant primers. TCRdb fed the 5' RACE reads into MiXCR, producing one record per CDR3 protein. The data contain around 56,000 distinct CDR3 sequences, 6.5% to 8.5% of them singletons. TCR cDNA received a 3' ligated oligonucleotide that carried a UMI. The receptors here all came from a female donor in good health.

This clonotype was detected a few times. V gene TRBV7-9 combines with J gene TRBJ1-1; D call uncertain. Germline assignment: CDR1 SEHNR and CDR2 FQNEAQ (reference sequence). Trimming stripped 4 bases from V and 4 bases from J, with 10 bases between. This CDR3 contains 13 residues. For the CDR3, the DNA is TGTGCCAGCAGCTCTCAGGAGGGCACTGAAGCTTTCTTT. The encoded protein is CASSSQEGTEAFF.

The V gene is TRBV6-2 or TRBV6-3, the J gene TRBJ2-1, with TRBD2 identical over 10 bases. CDR1 and CDR2 from the germline V gene are MNHEY and SVGEGT. The CDR3 consists of 18 residues. V shed 4 bases, J shed 0 bases, and the junction held 9 bases outside the gene matches. CDR3 loop: CASSLAGGGTSSYNEQFF. In DNA form, the CDR3 reads TGTGCCAGCAGTTTAGCGGGGGGCGGAACGAGCTCCTACAATGAGCAGTTCTTC.

In this sample, this clonotype turned up a few times. The chain has TRBV20-1 and TRBJ1-4, with D perhaps matching TRBD1 (6 bases). V was pared by 6 bases and J by 4 bases, with 12 bases between. This CDR3 region has 13 residues. The germline gives CDR1 DFQATT, CDR2 SNEGSKA (reference sequence). This CDR3 is CSALDRLNEKLFF. In DNA, the CDR3 is TGCAGTGCCCTCGACAGGCTTAATGAAAAACTGTTTTTT.

This clonotype occurred many times. The rearrangement links TRBV20-1 to TRBJ1-1, with 8 bases fitting TRBD1. Germline V lookup: CDR1 DFQATT, CDR2 SNEGSKA (reference sequence). This CDR3 has 13 residues. With V trimmed by 5 bases and J by 7 bases, 9 bases remained unmatched. The CDR3 spells CSAGGQALIEAFF. DNA for the CDR3: TGCAGTGCTGGGGGACAGGCCCTGATTGAAGCTTTCTTT.

This clonotype was detected ten times or more. The genes are TRBV5-8 and TRBJ2-7; TRBD2 matches 9 bases. The junction had 2 bases not matched to a gene; V was cut back by 0 bases and J by 7 bases. Germline V CDR1 and CDR2: SGHTS, YDEGEE. CDR3 length equals 13 residues. CDR3 in amino acids: CASSLEAGGEQYF. CDR3 DNA sequence: TGTGCCAGCAGCTTGGAGGCGGGAGGGGAGCAGTACTTC. The whole variable domain, remainder taken from reference TRBV5-8 and TRBJ2-7, is EAGVTQSPTHLIKTRGQQATLRCSPISGHTSVYWYQQALGLGLQFLLWYDEGEERNRGNFPPRFSGRQFPNYSSELNVNALELEDSALYLCASSLEAGGEQYFGPGTRLTVT.

V is TRBV12-3 or TRBV12-4 and J is TRBJ2-3, with D unresolved. This CDR3 is built from 11 residues. Trimming removed 5 bases from V and 5 bases from J, with 5 bases in between. In DNA form, the CDR3 reads TGTGCCAGCAGTCCCCAAGATACGCAGTATTTT. Amino acid sequence: CASSPQDTQYF.

In this sample, this clonotype turned up a few times. The chain has TRBV28 and TRBJ2-6, with D possibly TRBD1 on 5 matching bases. The germline V gene encodes CDR1 MDHEN and CDR2 SYDVKM. Trimming pared 2 bases from V and 0 bases from J, leaving 8 bases between. The CDR3 totals 16 residues. The CDR3 sequence: CASSLTRDSGANVLTF. CDR3 sequence (DNA): TGTGCCAGCAGTTTAACCAGGGACTCTGGGGCCAACGTCCTGACTTTC. The whole variable domain, filled in from reference TRBV28 and TRBJ2-6, reads DVKVTQSSRYLVKRTGEKVFLECVQDMDHENMFWYRQDPGLGLRLIYFSYDVKMKEKGDIPEGYSVSREKKERFSLILESASTNQTSMYLCASSLTRDSGANVLTFGAGSRLTVL.

This clonotype was found many times. V is TRBV20-1 and J is TRBJ1-2, with a possible D match to TRBD1 (6 bases). Germline lookup yields CDR1 DFQATT and CDR2 SNEGSKA (reference sequence). The CDR3 sequence is 14 residues long. V lost 3 bases and J 6 bases, leaving 17 bases between the germline ends. CDR3 sequence (DNA): TGCAGTGCTAGCGTTCGGGGGGGGCGCGATGGCTACACCTTC. Amino acids: CSASVRGGRDGYTF.

This clonotype came up many times. The rearrangement links TRBV4-1 to TRBJ1-2; D might be TRBD1 (6 bases). The germline gives CDR1 MGHRA, CDR2 YSYEKL. Between the trimmed V and J ends, which lost 8 bases and 7 bases, there was a span of 14 bases. The CDR3 is made up of 12 amino acids. The CDR3 is CASWGGGSGYTF. DNA of the CDR3: TGCGCCAGCTGGGGGGGCGGCTCTGGCTACACCTTC.

In this sample, this clonotype turned up many times. The chain uses TRBV25-1 and TRBJ1-1; D gene unclear. CDR1 is MGHDK, CDR2 SYGVNS, per germline. The CDR3 is 12 amino acids. The germline V and J ends were trimmed by 4 bases and 10 bases, with 13 bases remaining between them. The CDR3 sequence is CASSGLSLGAFF. DNA for the CDR3: TGTGCCAGCAGTGGCCTCAGCCTCGGAGCTTTCTTT.

The chain is built from TRBV12-3 or TRBV12-4 and TRBJ2-1; D gene unclear. V was trimmed by 8 bases and J by 0 bases, leaving 14 bases between them. The CDR3 consists of 15 residues. The CDR3 region is CASVSGTRSYNEQFF. For the CDR3, the DNA is TGTGCCAGCGTCTCGGGCACCCGCTCCTACAATGAGCAGTTCTTC.

This chain connects TRBV7-3 to TRBJ2-3; a possible D gene is TRBD2 (6 bases). V was clipped by 6 bases and J by 2 bases, with 12 bases between them. CDR1 and CDR2 (germline): SGHTA, FQGTGA. The CDR3 contains 14 residues. This CDR3 reads CASSWDSSTDTQYF. The DNA for the CDR3 is TGTGCCAGCAGTTGGGACTCCTCCACAGATACGCAGTATTTT. Together with reference TRBV7-3 and TRBJ2-3, the CDR3 gives the full variable domain: GAGVSQTPSNKVTEKGKYVELRCDPISGHTALYWYRQSLGQGPEFLIYFQGTGAADDSGLPNDRFFAVRPEGSVSTLKIQRTERGDSAVYLCASSWDSSTDTQYFGPGTRLTVL.

This clonotype was picked up many times. The V call is TRBV11-2, the J call TRBJ2-7; D is uncertain. Trimming took off 4 bases at V and 3 bases at J, with 7 bases between the two ends. Germline CDR1 SGHAT, CDR2 FQNNGV. The CDR3 runs 12 residues. The CDR3: CASSSLFYEQYF. The DNA of the CDR3 is TGTGCCAGCAGCTCACTCTTCTACGAGCAGTACTTC. Looking up the rest from reference TRBV11-2 and TRBJ2-7 gives the full variable domain: EAGVAQSPRYKIIEKRQSVAFWCNPISGHATLYWYQQILGQGPKLLIQFQNNGVVDDSQLPKDRFSAERLKGVDSTLKIQPAKLEDSAVYLCASSSLFYEQYFGPGTRLTVT.

This clonotype was detected a few times. The genes are TRBV7-9 and TRBJ2-1, with 8 bases aligning to TRBD1. This CDR3 has 15 residues. After removal of 5 bases from V and 7 bases from J, the junction contained 10 bases not matched to a gene. Looked up from germline, CDR1 is SEHNR and CDR2 is FQNEAQ (reference sequence). Written as DNA, the CDR3 is TGTGCCAGCAGCACCGCCGGGACAGGCCGTAATGAGCAGTTCTTC. This gives the protein CASSTAGTGRNEQFF.

This clonotype has at least ten counts. This chain joins TRBV7-9 and TRBJ1-2; no firm D call. Germline CDR1 is SEHNR and CDR2 is FQNEAQ (reference sequence). This CDR3 contains 12 residues. V was pared by 3 bases and J by 4 bases, with 6 bases between. CDR3 sequence (DNA): TGTGCCAGCAGCTTTTCCTCCTATGGCTACACCTTC. It yields the protein CASSFSSYGYTF.

The V and J genes are TRBV19 and TRBJ2-5; D possibly corresponds to TRBD1 (6 bases). Trimming took 4 bases from V and 3 from J, leaving 18 bases between them. The CDR3 loop spans 16 amino acids. Per germline, CDR1 LNHDA and CDR2 SQIVND (reference sequence). The CDR3 coding sequence is TGTGCCAGTAGTACCTACAGGGTCGGGGCTGAAGAGACCCAGTACTTC. This translates into CASSTYRVGAEETQYF.

This clonotype was observed at least ten times. The chain uses TRBV30 and TRBJ1-1, with 12 bases that match TRBD1. Unmatched junction bases numbered 8, after V lost 0 bases and J lost 12 bases. Per germline, CDR1 GTSNPN and CDR2 SVGIG (reference sequence). This CDR3 spans 14 amino acids. DNA for the CDR3: TGTGCCTGGAGTGTACGTGGGACAGGGGGCATCCCTTTCTTT. Its translation: CAWSVRGTGGIPFF. Drawing the rest from reference TRBV30 and TRBJ1-1, the complete variable domain is SQTIHQWPATLVQPVGSPLSLECTVEGTSNPNLYWYRQAAGRGLQLLFYSVGIGQISSEVPQNLSASRPQDRQFILSSKKLLLSDSGFYLCAWSVRGTGGIPFFGQGTRLTVV.

CDR3 protein: CASSQQGVNSPLHF. CDR3 bases: TGCGCCAGCAGCCAACAGGGGGTTAATTCACCCCTCCACTTT. The J gene is TRBJ1-6, the V gene TRBV5-1, with 8 positions matching TRBD1. V shed 4 bases and J 6 bases; nucleotides not matched to a gene: 3. Germline loops: CDR1 SGHRS, CDR2 YFSETQ. This CDR3 is 14 amino acids long.

This clonotype was detected ten times or more. The chain uses TRBV15 and TRBJ2-1; D may be TRBD2 (7 bases). Germline assignment: CDR1 LNHNV and CDR2 YYDKDF (reference sequence). CDR3 length: 15 residues. V lost 0 bases, J lost 6 bases, and 12 bases lay in between. The CDR3 DNA reads as TGTGCCACCAGCAGAGATGTAGGGGGGGCCAATGAGCAGTTCTTC. Amino acids: CATSRDVGGANEQFF.

This clonotype was counted a few times. The rearrangement joins TRBV5-4 to TRBJ1-1; the D gene is possibly TRBD1 (6 bases). Germline assignment: CDR1 SGHNT and CDR2 YYREEE (reference sequence). The ends were cut back, 4 bases at V and 5 bases at J, with 9 bases in the middle. This CDR3 comprises 12 residues. CDR3 nucleotide sequence: TGTGCCAGCAGCCTCAGGGGAACTGAAGCTTTCTTT. Residues: CASSLRGTEAFF.

This clonotype showed up many times. The chain links TRBV6-5 to TRBJ1-4, with 7 bases that match TRBD1. The ends lost 5 bases at V and 3 bases at J; junction bases unmatched: 3. Germline CDR1 and CDR2: MNHEY and SVGAGI. The CDR3 length is 14 residues. The CDR3 reads CASSPGGANEKLFF. The CDR3 DNA sequence: TGTGCCAGCAGTCCAGGGGGGGCTAATGAAAAACTGTTTTTT.

As concerns this clonotype: A much larger clone lies one base from this, so it may be a read error. The rearrangement joins TRBV6-5 to TRBJ2-1; 8 positions agree with TRBD2. V was clipped by 6 bases and J by 15 bases; unmatched bases: 13. In germline, CDR1 is MNHEY, CDR2 SVGAGI. CDR3 length equals 13 residues. The CDR3 loop reads CASSSGPAGALFF. The CDR3 DNA follows: TGTGCCAGCAGCTCTGGACCAGCGGGGGCTCTGTTCTTC.

The chain employs TRBV10-2 and TRBJ2-7, with D unclear. The V and J ends lost 2 bases and 4 bases respectively, with 12 bases between them. CDR3 length equals 14 residues. Germline lookup yields CDR1 WSHSY and CDR2 SAAADI. CDR3 sequence (DNA): TGCGCCAGCAGTGAGGCTGGGTGCCAATACGAGCAGTACTTC. This translates into CASSEAGCQYEQYF.

This clonotype has only a few counts. The chain links TRBV20-1 to TRBJ1-4; 7 bases match TRBD1. There are 15 residues in the CDR3. Losses at the gene ends were 1 base for V and 7 bases for J; bases not matched to a gene: 9. The germline CDR1 and CDR2 sequences are DFQATT and SNEGSKA (reference sequence). CDR3: CSARVRQGLSEKLFF. As DNA, the CDR3 is TGCAGTGCTAGAGTACGACAGGGCTTATCTGAAAAACTGTTTTTT.

The chain joins TRBV7-2 to TRBJ2-6, with D hard to call. The CDR3 contains 16 residues. Germline CDR1 reads SGHTA; CDR2 reads FQGNSA. V lost 3 bases, J lost 4 bases, and 13 bases lay in between. The CDR3 protein is CASSFGKVAGANVLTF. In DNA form, the CDR3 reads TGTGCCAGCAGCTTTGGGAAGGTCGCAGGGGCCAACGTCCTGACTTTC.

This clonotype has a handful of counts. The chain has TRBV6-2 or TRBV6-3 and TRBJ1-5, with TRBD1 as a possible D gene (5 bases). Germline V CDR1 and CDR2: MNHEY, SVGEGT. This CDR3 is built from 17 residues. V was clipped by 6 bases and J by 1 base, with 19 bases between them. The DNA for the CDR3 is TGTGCCAGCAGCAGCGGGCCAAAGGGGAAGAGCAATCAGCCCCAGCATTTT. Translated: CASSSGPKGKSNQPQHF.

The chain has TRBV6-2 or TRBV6-3 and TRBJ2-3, with TRBD2 as a possible D gene (5 bases). Per germline, CDR1 MNHEY and CDR2 SVGEGT. V lost 2 bases and J 6 bases, leaving 15 bases between the germline ends. The CDR3 is 15 residues long. Written as DNA, the CDR3 is TGTGCCAGCAGTTACACGGTTACGTCGGGGGATACGCAGTATTTT. Encoded protein: CASSYTVTSGDTQYF.

This clonotype was seen a handful of times. This rearrangement joins TRBV20-1 to TRBJ1-2, with 11 bases aligning to TRBD1. This CDR3 is built from 14 residues. CDR1 is DFQATT, CDR2 SNEGSKA, per germline (reference sequence). Trimming removed 3 bases from V and 7 bases from J; junction bases left unmatched: 7. CDR3 region: CSARGDRGKFGYTF. The CDR3 DNA follows: TGCAGTGCTAGGGGGGACAGGGGGAAGTTTGGCTACACCTTC.

This clonotype has just a few counts. The chain has TRBV6-2 or TRBV6-3 and TRBJ1-2; D is unclear. The CDR3 runs 13 residues. Trimming stripped 6 bases from V and 8 bases from J, with 16 bases between. CDR1 MNHEY and CDR2 SVGEGT come from the germline V gene. In nucleotides, the CDR3 is TGTGCCAGCAGCTGGGGAAGCGCGGGAGGCTACACCTTC. Translating gives CASSWGSAGGYTF.

The V call is TRBV19, the J call TRBJ2-3; weak D call: TRBD1 (5 bases). The CDR3 has 17 amino acids. Germline V gene sequence: CDR1 LNHDA, CDR2 SQIVND (reference sequence). V lost 6 bases and J lost 0, with 19 bases in between. The CDR3 is CASSPRTLPTSTDTQYF. CDR3 nucleotides: TGTGCCAGTAGCCCCCGGACACTTCCCACTAGCACAGATACGCAGTATTTT.